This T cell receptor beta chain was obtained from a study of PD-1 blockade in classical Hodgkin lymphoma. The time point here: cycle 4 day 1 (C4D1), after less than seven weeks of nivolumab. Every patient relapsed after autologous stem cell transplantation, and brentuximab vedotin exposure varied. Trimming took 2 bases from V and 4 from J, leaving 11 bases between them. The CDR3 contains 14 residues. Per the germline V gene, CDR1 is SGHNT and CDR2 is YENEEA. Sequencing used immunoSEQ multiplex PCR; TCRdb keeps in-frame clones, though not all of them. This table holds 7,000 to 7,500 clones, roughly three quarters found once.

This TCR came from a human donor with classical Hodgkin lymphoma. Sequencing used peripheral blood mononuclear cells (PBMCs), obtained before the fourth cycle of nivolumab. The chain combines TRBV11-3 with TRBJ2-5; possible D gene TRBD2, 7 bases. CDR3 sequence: CASSLRGARETQYF. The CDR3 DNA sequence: TGTGCCAGCAGCTTACGGGGGGCCAGAGAGACCCAGTACTTC.